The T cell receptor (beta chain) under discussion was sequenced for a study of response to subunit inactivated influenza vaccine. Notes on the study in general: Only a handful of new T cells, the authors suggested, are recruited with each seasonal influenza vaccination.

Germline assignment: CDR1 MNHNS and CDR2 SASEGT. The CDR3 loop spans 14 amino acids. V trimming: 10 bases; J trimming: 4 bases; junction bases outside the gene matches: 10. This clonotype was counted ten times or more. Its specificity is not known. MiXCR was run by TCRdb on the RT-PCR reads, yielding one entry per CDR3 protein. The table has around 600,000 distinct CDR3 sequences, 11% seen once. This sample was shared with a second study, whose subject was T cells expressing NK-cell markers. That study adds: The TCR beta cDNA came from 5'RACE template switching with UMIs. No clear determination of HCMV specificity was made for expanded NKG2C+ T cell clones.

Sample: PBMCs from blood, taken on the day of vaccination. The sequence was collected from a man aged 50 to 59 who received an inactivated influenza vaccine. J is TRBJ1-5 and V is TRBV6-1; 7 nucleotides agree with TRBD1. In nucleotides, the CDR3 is TGTGCCATCCGGACAGGCTCTCGTAATCAGCCCCAGCATTTT. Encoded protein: CAIRTGSRNQPQHF.